This T cell receptor beta chain was found in a study of T cell repertoires in cytomegalovirus infection. Study context: Both recently identified HLA-C-restricted and well-studied HLA-B-restricted CMV epitopes were used in the study. It can be stated that public TCR beta signatures indicated CMV infection as well as a matching HLA type.

TCRdb re-called the reads through MiXCR, storing one row per CDR3 protein. The sample yields approximately 1,000,000 distinct CDR3 sequences, 31% seen once. The CDR3 extends over 12 amino acids. Germline assignment: CDR1 SQVTM and CDR2 ANQGSEA. V lost 4 bases and J 9 bases, leaving 15 bases between the germline ends. General study findings and limits: Dominating the ex vivo response were HLA-C-restricted CMV-specific TCR beta clonotypes. Public TCR beta family frequency separated CMV-and-HLA carriers, including in an independent cohort.

This clonotype was seen more than once but under ten times. The antigen remains undetermined. The receptor comes from a human donor in good health (CMV status not recorded). Some clones in this sample may be carry-over from other donors' samples. Sequencing was performed on cultured CD8+ T cells from PBMCs, taken from culture after CMV antigen stimulation. This rearrangement joins TRBV29-1 to TRBJ1-2, with D unresolved. In DNA form, the CDR3 reads TGCAGCGTTGGGGTCAGGATGAACCGCTACACCTTC. It translates to CSVGVRMNRYTF.